Shown below are 17 T cell receptor beta chains from a single sample sequenced in a study of CD4 and CD8 cells across lung adenocarcinoma regions. MiXCR, run by TCRdb on the PCR reads, gives a single entry per CDR3 protein. The data hold about 19,000 distinct CDR3 sequences, with about 50% observed a single time. Sequencing was performed on CD8+ T cells from the margin of a lung tumor. The receptors shown here come from a male donor with lung adenocarcinoma. The CD4 and CD8 labels of this study may be unreliable.

This clonotype showed up many times. The chain links TRBV6-1 to TRBJ2-5, with 10 bases aligning to TRBD2. Near its end, the DNA agrees better with TRBJ2-7, so the J call may be wrong. This CDR3 spans 15 amino acids. Per the germline V gene, CDR1 is MNHNS and CDR2 is SASEGT. CDR3 loop: CASSGEAGGAYEQYF. CDR3 sequence (DNA): TGTGCCAGCAGTGGGGAAGCGGGAGGGGCCTACGAGCAGTACTTC.

In this sample, this clonotype turned up many times. The chain employs TRBV12-3 or TRBV12-4 and TRBJ2-2; D not resolved. The CDR3 loop spans 13 amino acids. V was trimmed by 3 bases and J by 3 bases, leaving 5 bases between them. The CDR3 sequence is CASSFGDTGELFF. Written as DNA, the CDR3 is TGTGCCAGCAGTTTTGGAGACACCGGGGAGCTGTTTTTT.

This clonotype was counted ten times or more. V and J are TRBV12-3 or TRBV12-4 and TRBJ2-1, with 8 bases identical to TRBD2. This CDR3 spans 15 amino acids. The V segment lost 5 bases and the J segment 1 base; nucleotides outside the gene matches: 4. In DNA, the CDR3 is TGTGCCAGCAGTCTTAGCGGGGTTTCCTACAATGAGCAGTTCTTC. Residues: CASSLSGVSYNEQFF.

In its sample, this clonotype was seen a few times. The gene calls are TRBV6-1 and TRBJ1-3; possible D gene TRBD1, 6 bases. CDR1 is MNHNS and CDR2 is SASEGT in the germline V gene. The CDR3 has 14 amino acids. Trimming took off 7 bases at V and 7 bases at J, with 17 bases between the two ends. The CDR3 DNA reads TGTGCCAGCACACCCCTCCCTGGGGGCAACACCATATATTTT. Translating gives CASTPLPGGNTIYF.

Ten or more counts support this clonotype. A clone one base away is much larger, so this may be a read error. CDR3 DNA sequence: TGTGCCAGCAGTGACTACAGGGGCGGGGAGACCCAGTTCTTC. Translated: CASSDYRGGETQFF. The V and J genes are TRBV27 and TRBJ2-1; maybe TRBD1 (7 bases). Germline V lookup: CDR1 MNHEY, CDR2 SMNVEV (reference sequence). V lost 5 bases and J 13 bases, leaving 21 bases between the germline ends. The length of the CDR3 is 14 residues.

This chain links TRBV11-2 with TRBJ2-7, with unresolved D. CDR1 and CDR2 (germline): SGHAT, FQNNGV. V was shortened by 5 bases and J by 2 bases, with 13 bases between the two germline ends. The CDR3 spans 14 residues. The DNA of the CDR3 is TGTGCCAGCAGCATAACAGCGAGCACCTACGAGCAGTACTTC. Encoded protein: CASSITASTYEQYF.

The chain uses TRBV6-1 and TRBJ2-3, with 8 nucleotides matching TRBD2. The CDR3 is made up of 16 amino acids. Germline V gives CDR1 MNHNS, CDR2 SASEGT. J was trimmed by 1 base and V by 6 bases; bases with no gene match: 9. Here the CDR3 DNA reads TGTGCCAGCAGGGGCCGGGGGGGTAGCGGCACAGATACGCAGTATTTT. Translating it yields CASRGRGGSGTDTQYF.

This clonotype was detected only a few times. The rearrangement joins TRBV4-2 to TRBJ2-2; the match to TRBD1 covers 7 bases. Per the germline V gene, CDR1 is LGHNA and CDR2 is YNFKEQ. V lost 4 bases, J lost 1 base, and 6 bases stayed unmatched. The CDR3 spans 16 residues. CDR3: CASSRLTGKNTGELFF. The DNA for the CDR3 is TGTGCCAGCAGCCGGCTGACAGGGAAGAACACCGGGGAGCTGTTTTTT.

This clonotype has a count of ten or more. The chain is built from TRBV11-2 and TRBJ1-1; D is unclear. V dropped 4 bases and J dropped 1 base, with 7 bases sitting between them. The V gene's germline CDR1 is SGHAT and CDR2 FQNNGV. The length of the CDR3 is 13 residues. The DNA of the CDR3 is TGTGCCAGCAGCTCTACACCGAACACTGAAGCTTTCTTT. Protein product: CASSSTPNTEAFF.

In regard to this clonotype: The junction does not match germline at one end; this may be a read error. The chain employs TRBV6-4 and TRBJ2-5; D remains unclear. With the DNA end fitting TRBJ2-3 better, the J assignment may be wrong. CDR1 is MRHNA and CDR2 is SNTAGT in the germline V gene. The CDR3 length is 11 residues. CDR3 coding DNA: TGTGCCAGCCGTGACTCAGAGACCCAGTATTTT. It specifies CASRDSETQYF.

The CDR3 nucleotides are TGTGCCAGCAGGGGACTAGCGGGATTGTACGAGCAGTACTTC. Amino acids: CASRGLAGLYEQYF. This chain links TRBV6-1 with TRBJ2-5; 13 bases are shared with TRBD2. The end of the DNA is better explained by TRBJ2-7, so the J call may be wrong. The CDR3 spans 14 residues. The germline gives CDR1 MNHNS, CDR2 SASEGT.

CDR3 sequence reads: CAGSEQPGPETQYF. CDR3 nucleotides: TGTGCGGGCAGTGAACAGCCAGGCCCAGAGACCCAGTACTTC. This chain links TRBV6-1 with TRBJ2-5; no clear D. The V gene's germline CDR1 is MNHNS and CDR2 SASEGT. CDR3 length: 14 residues.

The rearrangement uses TRBV6-1 and TRBJ2-7; TRBD1 is a possible D gene (5 bases). The length of the CDR3 is 16 residues. Trimming removed 6 bases at V and 2 bases at J, with 20 bases between. Germline V gives CDR1 MNHNS, CDR2 SASEGT. The CDR3 nucleotides read TGTGCCAGCAGCTCCCCCCAGGGCCGGCACCCCTACGAGCAGTACTTC. Its translation is CASSSPQGRHPYEQYF.

The genes are TRBV20-1 and TRBJ2-3; 13 bases fit TRBD2. This CDR3 spans 16 amino acids. Germline V gene sequence: CDR1 DFQATT, CDR2 SNEGSKA (reference sequence). J was trimmed by 8 bases and V by 6 bases; bases with no gene match: 14. The CDR3 region is CSAVGGTSGIWRTQYF. CDR3 sequence (DNA): TGCAGTGCCGTCGGAGGGACTAGCGGGATCTGGCGTACGCAGTATTTT.

V and J are TRBV28 and TRBJ2-1; 12 bases align to TRBD2. This CDR3 has 15 amino acids. V shed 2 bases, J shed 7 bases, and the junction held 3 bases outside the gene matches. Germline CDR1 MDHEN, CDR2 SYDVKM. The CDR3 bases are TGTGCCAGCAGTTTAGGACTAGCGGGAATGAATGAGCAGTTCTTC. Protein sequence: CASSLGLAGMNEQFF.

In the case of this clonotype: Mismatch with germline at one junction end may stem from a read error. The chain joins TRBV6-5 to TRBJ2-5; 9 bases line up with TRBD2. The CDR3 extends over 14 amino acids. Per the germline V gene, CDR1 is MNHEY and CDR2 is SVGAGI. The CDR3 coding sequence is TGTGCGGGCAGATTAGCGGGAGTCCAAGATACCCAGTACTTC. Its translation: CAGRLAGVQDTQYF.

By share, this clonotype ranks as medium-sized. The V and J genes are TRBV6-1 and TRBJ2-5; possible D gene TRBD2, 5 bases. This CDR3 spans 14 amino acids. The V end was cut by 1 base, the J end by 10 bases, with 16 bases between. Germline CDR1 MNHNS, CDR2 SASEGT. The CDR3 is CASSEGWRTDVQYF. In nucleotides, the CDR3 is TGTGCCAGCAGTGAAGGTTGGCGGACTGATGTCCAGTACTTC.